This TCR beta chain was profiled in a study of T cells after yellow fever vaccination. TCRdb reanalysed the 5' RACE reads using MiXCR and keeps one entry per CDR3 protein. The sample has approximately 160,000 distinct CDR3 sequences, 9.3% seen once. Germline lookup yields CDR1 MDHEN and CDR2 SYDVKM. With V trimmed by 5 bases and J by 5 bases, 11 bases remained unmatched. The CDR3 is 15 residues long. This clonotype showed up many times. Its target is not known. Overall study findings and caveats: Most primary-vaccination clones reappeared after the booster (96% CD4, roughly 88% CD8).

Material: CD8+ T cells sorted from PBMCs, obtained 45 days after the yellow fever booster vaccination. The sequence was obtained from a man between 18 and 35 years old who received the YFV17D yellow fever vaccine. This chain uses TRBV28 with TRBJ2-5; TRBD2 matches at 7 bases. The CDR3 DNA follows: TGTGCCAGCAGTCCACAACGACTAGCAAAGGAGACCCAGTACTTC. Protein product: CASSPQRLAKETQYF. The whole variable domain, remainder taken from reference TRBV28 and TRBJ2-5, is DVKVTQSSRYLVKRTGEKVFLECVQDMDHENMFWYRQDPGLGLRLIYFSYDVKMKEKGDIPEGYSVSREKKERFSLILESASTNQTSMYLCASSPQRLAKETQYFGPGTRLLVL.